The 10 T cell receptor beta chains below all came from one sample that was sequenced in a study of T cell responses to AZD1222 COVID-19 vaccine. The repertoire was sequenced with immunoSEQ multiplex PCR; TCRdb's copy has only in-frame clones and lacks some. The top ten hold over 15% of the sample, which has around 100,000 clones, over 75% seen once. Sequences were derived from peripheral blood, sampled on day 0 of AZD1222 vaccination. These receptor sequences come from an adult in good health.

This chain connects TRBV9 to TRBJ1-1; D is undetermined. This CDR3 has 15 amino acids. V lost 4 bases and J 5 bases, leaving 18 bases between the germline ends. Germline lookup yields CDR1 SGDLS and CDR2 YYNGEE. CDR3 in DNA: TGTGCCAGCAGCCCCTCGGGAGGATCCCGAACTGAAGCTTTCTTT. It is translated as CASSPSGGSRTEAFF.

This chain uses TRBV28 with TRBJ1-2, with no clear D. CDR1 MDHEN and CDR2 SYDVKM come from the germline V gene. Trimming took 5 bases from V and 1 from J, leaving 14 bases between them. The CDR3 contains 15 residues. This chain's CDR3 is CASSDPTKGNYGYTF. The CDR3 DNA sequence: TGTGCCAGCAGTGACCCGACAAAGGGTAACTATGGCTACACCTTC.

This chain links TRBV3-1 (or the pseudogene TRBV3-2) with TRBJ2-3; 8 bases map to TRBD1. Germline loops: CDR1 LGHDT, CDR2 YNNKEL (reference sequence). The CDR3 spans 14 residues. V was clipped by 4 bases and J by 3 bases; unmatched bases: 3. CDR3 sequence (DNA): TGTGCCAGCAGCCTCAGGGGGCGGACAGATACGCAGTATTTT. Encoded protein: CASSLRGRTDTQYF.

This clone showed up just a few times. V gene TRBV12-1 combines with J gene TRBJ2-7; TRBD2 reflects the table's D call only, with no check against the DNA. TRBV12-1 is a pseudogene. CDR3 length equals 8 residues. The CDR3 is CASSPRVF. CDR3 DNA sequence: TGTGCCAGCAGCCCCCGGGTTTTC.

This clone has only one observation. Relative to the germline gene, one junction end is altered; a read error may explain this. CDR3 bases: TGTGCCAGTAGTATCAGGGAGGGGACAGGGCTCCATTTT. Residues: CASSIREGTGLHF. The V gene is TRBV19, the J gene TRBJ1-4, with 9 bases lining up with TRBD1. Germline CDR1 reads LNHDA; CDR2 reads SQIVND (reference sequence). This CDR3 has 13 residues.

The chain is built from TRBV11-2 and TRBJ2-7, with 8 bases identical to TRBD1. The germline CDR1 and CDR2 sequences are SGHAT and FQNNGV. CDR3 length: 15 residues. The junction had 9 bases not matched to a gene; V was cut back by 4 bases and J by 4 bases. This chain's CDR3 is CASSSDRVKTYEQYF. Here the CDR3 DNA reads TGTGCCAGCAGCTCGGACAGGGTAAAAACATACGAGCAGTACTTC.

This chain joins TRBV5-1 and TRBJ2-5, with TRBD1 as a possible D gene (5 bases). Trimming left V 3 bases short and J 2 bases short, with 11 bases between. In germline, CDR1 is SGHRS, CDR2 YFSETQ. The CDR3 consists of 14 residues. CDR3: CASSSQGWQETQYF. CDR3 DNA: TGCGCCAGCAGCTCGCAGGGTTGGCAAGAGACCCAGTACTTC.

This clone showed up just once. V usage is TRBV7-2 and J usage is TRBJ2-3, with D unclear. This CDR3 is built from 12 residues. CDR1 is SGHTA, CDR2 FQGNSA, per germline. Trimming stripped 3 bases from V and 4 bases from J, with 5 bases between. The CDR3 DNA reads TGTGCCAGCAGCTTCGGGTCAGATACGCAGTATTTT. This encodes CASSFGSDTQYF.

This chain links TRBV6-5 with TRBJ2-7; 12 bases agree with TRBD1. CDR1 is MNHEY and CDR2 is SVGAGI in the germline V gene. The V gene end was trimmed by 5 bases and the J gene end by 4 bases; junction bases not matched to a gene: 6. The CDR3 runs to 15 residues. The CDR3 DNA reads TGTGCCAGCAGTACCCGGGACAGGGGGCGGTACGAGCAGTACTTC. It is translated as CASSTRDRGRYEQYF.

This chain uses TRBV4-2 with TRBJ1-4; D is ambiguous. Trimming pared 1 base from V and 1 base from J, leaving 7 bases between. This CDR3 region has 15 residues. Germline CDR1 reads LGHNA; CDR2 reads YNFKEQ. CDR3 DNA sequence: TGTGCCAGCAGCCAAGCCTGGGGAACTAATGAAAAACTGTTTTTT. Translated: CASSQAWGTNEKLFF.